The source of this TCR beta chain is a study of blood T cell repertoires in COVID-19. The wider study: The origin of the acute and convalescent COVID-19 samples was the United States, Italy and Spain. Sources were T cells, B-cell-depleted T cells, or PBMCs; the material itself was cDNA or gDNA.

The germline V and J ends were trimmed by 3 bases and 6 bases, with 17 bases remaining between them. The CDR3 totals 16 residues. Germline V gives CDR1 SGHDN, CDR2 FVKESK. Authors' data handling: Amplification of reference gene primers was used by the study to estimate nucleated cell counts. The table came from immunoSEQ multiplex PCR; TCRdb's copy has only in-frame clones and leaves some out. Clonal size and the V and J genes are those of that table, whereas D and trimming came from the DNA. The sample records 250,000 or so clones, 86% being singletons. Sequenced material: peripheral blood. This sequence was found in a man at least 80 years old with acute or convalescent COVID-19. The gene calls are TRBV14 and TRBJ1-4, with D unclear. The CDR3 region has the DNA TGTGCCAGCAGCCACGCTCGGCGGGAGGTCCATGAAAAACTGTTTTTT. Translation gives CASSHARREVHEKLFF.